Below, 8 T cell receptor beta chains from the same sample are listed, as sequenced in a study of blood T cell repertoires in COVID-19. Repertoires were generated with immunoSEQ multiplex PCR, while TCRdb's copy carries only in-frame clones and drops some. The sample lists fewer than 45,000 clones; around four fifths were seen once. The sample comprised peripheral blood. The receptors derive from a man aged 55-75 years with acute or convalescent COVID-19.

The chain carries TRBV6-5 and TRBJ2-1; D is perhaps TRBD2 (7 bases). CDR3 length: 12 residues. Trimming removed 11 bases at V and 12 bases at J, with 20 bases between. Per germline, CDR1 MNHEY and CDR2 SVGAGI. This chain's CDR3 is CAAGARQGGQFF. The CDR3 DNA is TGTGCCGCGGGGGCAAGGCAAGGGGGGCAGTTCTTC.

The chain couples TRBV6-2 or TRBV6-3 to TRBJ2-2, with 10 bases matching TRBD1. Unmatched junction bases numbered 18, after V lost 0 bases and J lost 8 bases. The CDR3 consists of 20 residues. The germline gives CDR1 MNHEY, CDR2 SVGEGT. The CDR3 nucleotides read TGTGCCAGCAGTTACTCTGCTGTTGACAGGGGGCAATCGGTATGGGGGGAGCTGTTTTTT. Its translation: CASSYSAVDRGQSVWGELFF.

The chain links TRBV27 to TRBJ2-3, with D possibly TRBD2 on 7 matching bases. The germline V gene encodes CDR1 MNHEY and CDR2 SMNVEV (reference sequence). This CDR3 has 15 amino acids. V dropped 2 bases and J dropped 0 bases, with 9 bases sitting between them. CDR3 in amino acids: CASSLAGASTDTQYF. The CDR3 DNA reads TGTGCCAGCAGTTTAGCGGGGGCTAGCACAGATACGCAGTATTTT.

The rearrangement uses TRBV21-1 and TRBJ2-7; the table's D call of TRBD2 was not tested on the DNA. TRBV21-1 is termed a pseudogene. The CDR3 spans 15 residues. CDR3 DNA sequence: TGTGGACAAGCGGGAGGGCAAAGCCCCCTCTACGAGCAGTACTTC. This encodes CGQAGGQSPLYEQYF.

J is TRBJ2-7 and V is TRBV7-9, with 13 nucleotides matching TRBD2. CDR1 and CDR2 from the germline V gene are SEHNR and FQNEAQ (reference sequence). The CDR3 is 15 amino acids. The V segment lost 3 bases and the J segment 5 bases; nucleotides outside the gene matches: 4. Written as DNA, the CDR3 is TGTGCCAGCAGCTTGACTAGCGGGAGGAAGAACGAGCAGTACTTC. Its protein is CASSLTSGRKNEQYF.

The chain has TRBV28 and TRBJ1-4; maybe TRBD1 (5 bases). Germline assignment: CDR1 MDHEN and CDR2 SYDVKM. V lost 4 bases to trimming and J lost 7 bases, with 16 bases between them. This CDR3 comprises 15 residues. The CDR3 DNA reads as TGTGCCAGCAGTTCTCCTTCAGGGTATGGTGAAAAACTGTTTTTT. As protein: CASSSPSGYGEKLFF. The complete variable domain, with remaining parts taken from reference TRBV28 and TRBJ1-4, reads DVKVTQSSRYLVKRTGEKVFLECVQDMDHENMFWYRQDPGLGLRLIYFSYDVKMKEKGDIPEGYSVSREKKERFSLILESASTNQTSMYLCASSSPSGYGEKLFFGSGTQLSVL.

At least ten counts were recorded for this clone. The rearrangement links TRBV11-2 to TRBJ1-1, with D uncertain. V lost 3 bases, J lost 0 bases, and 8 bases lay in between. CDR1 is SGHAT, CDR2 FQNNGV, per germline. The length of the CDR3 is 14 residues. The chain's CDR3 is CASSFGLMNTEAFF. The CDR3 DNA sequence: TGTGCCAGCAGCTTTGGACTTATGAACACTGAAGCTTTCTTT.

The rearrangement joins TRBV6-6 to TRBJ2-2; possibly TRBD2 for D (6 bases). Germline CDR1 reads MNHNY; CDR2 reads SVGAGI (reference sequence). V lost 0 bases to trimming and J lost 1 base, with 9 bases between them. The CDR3 has 16 amino acids. CDR3 DNA: TGTGCCAGCAGTTACTCGGGGGGAAGGAACACCGGGGAGCTGTTTTTT. Its translation: CASSYSGGRNTGELFF.